These 11 T cell receptor beta chains originate from one sample sequenced in a study of blood T cell repertoires in COVID-19. The protocol was immunoSEQ multiplex PCR, while the TCRdb copy is restricted to in-frame clones and leaves out a portion. Of under 200,000 clones listed, almost 85% are singletons. Sequenced input: PBMCs or T cells enriched from blood (not recorded which). These receptors originate from a man over 45 who had recovered from COVID-19.

J is TRBJ1-4 and V is TRBV28; a weak D match, TRBD1 (5 bases). Germline-derived CDR1 and CDR2 are MDHEN and SYDVKM. V lost 2 bases, J lost 7 bases, and 14 bases lay in between. CDR3 length: 15 residues. The CDR3 DNA follows: TGTGCCAGCAGTTTAATCGGGGGGGTCGGTGAAAAACTGTTTTTT. It codes for CASSLIGGVGEKLFF. Full variable domain (missing parts from reference TRBV28 and TRBJ1-4): DVKVTQSSRYLVKRTGEKVFLECVQDMDHENMFWYRQDPGLGLRLIYFSYDVKMKEKGDIPEGYSVSREKKERFSLILESASTNQTSMYLCASSLIGGVGEKLFFGSGTQLSVL.

This clone has a handful of counts. This chain connects TRBV27 to TRBJ2-1; maybe TRBD2 (7 bases). V was pared by 5 bases and J by 7 bases, with 24 bases between. This CDR3 is 17 amino acids long. Germline V lookup: CDR1 MNHEY, CDR2 SMNVEV (reference sequence). CDR3 coding DNA: TGTGCCAGCAGTCCCGCGGCGTGGGAGGGGGGTAGGAATGAGCAGTTCTTC. This encodes CASSPAAWEGGRNEQFF.

This clone was seen just once. The chain combines TRBV11-3 with TRBJ2-6; TRBD1 matches at 9 bases. The CDR3 extends over 17 amino acids. CDR1 and CDR2 from the germline V gene are SGHNT and YENEEA. V lost 6 bases, J lost 1 base, and 7 bases stayed unmatched. CDR3 bases: TGTGCCAGCAGTTTTGGACAGGGGTTTTCTGGGGCCAACGTCCTGACTTTC. It translates to CASSFGQGFSGANVLTF.

This chain links TRBV7-9 with TRBJ2-1; 11 bases line up with TRBD1. With 5 bases clipped from V and 6 bases from J, the junction kept 9 bases outside the gene matches. CDR3 size: 16 residues. In germline, CDR1 is SEHNR, CDR2 FQNEAQ (reference sequence). CDR3 in amino acids: CASSPRTGGLFNEQFF. The CDR3 coding sequence is TGTGCCAGCAGCCCAAGGACAGGGGGCCTATTCAATGAGCAGTTCTTC.

This chain uses TRBV6-5 with TRBJ1-2, with D perhaps matching TRBD1 (6 bases). Trimming removed 0 bases from V and 6 bases from J, with 8 bases in between. CDR1 and CDR2 (germline): MNHEY, SVGAGI. The CDR3 totals 13 residues. CDR3 bases: TGTGCCAGCAGTTACTCGGGACAAAATGGCTACACCTTC. Translated: CASSYSGQNGYTF.

The V gene is TRBV18, the J gene TRBJ2-2; D unresolved. CDR1 is KGHSH and CDR2 is LQKENI in the germline V gene. The CDR3 contains 15 residues. V gave up 4 bases and J gave up 1 base, with 10 bases separating them. The CDR3 reads CASSLTPKNTGELFF. The DNA for the CDR3 is TGTGCCAGCTCACTGACACCTAAGAACACCGGGGAGCTGTTTTTT.

The chain is built from TRBV5-1 and TRBJ1-5, with 8 bases matching TRBD1. V gave up 0 bases and J gave up 7 bases; unmatched junction bases: 12. Germline-derived CDR1 and CDR2 are SGHRS and YFSETQ. The CDR3 contains 17 residues. The CDR3 region has the DNA TGCGCCAGCAGCTTGGCGGGAGCGGGGCAGGGGGCACAGCCCCAGCATTTT. Protein: CASSLAGAGQGAQPQHF.

The chain is built from TRBV10-1 and TRBJ1-4, with TRBD1 matching 7 bases. V lost 0 bases, J lost 3 bases, and 7 bases stayed unmatched. CDR3 length: 17 amino acids. CDR1 is WNHNN, CDR2 SYGVQD, per germline (reference sequence). Written as DNA, the CDR3 is TGCGCCAGCAGTGAGTCGAGGGGGCAAGGTGCTAATGAAAAACTGTTTTTT. Protein sequence: CASSESRGQGANEKLFF.

V gene TRBV7-9 combines with J gene TRBJ1-5; D is perhaps TRBD1 (5 bases). The length of the CDR3 is 15 residues. Trimming took 4 bases from V and 0 from J, leaving 10 bases between them. Germline loops: CDR1 SEHNR, CDR2 FQNEAQ (reference sequence). In DNA, the CDR3 is TGTGCCAGCAGCTCCAGCGGGACTAGCAATCAGCCCCAGCATTTT. Amino acids: CASSSSGTSNQPQHF.

Only one count was recorded for this clone. The V call is TRBV11-2, the J call TRBJ2-3; D remains unclear. CDR1 and CDR2 (germline): SGHAT, FQNNGV. V lost 5 bases to trimming and J lost 0 bases, with 9 bases between them. The CDR3 loop spans 14 amino acids. The CDR3 sequence: CASSIRQSTDTQYF. CDR3 DNA sequence: TGTGCCAGCAGCATAAGACAAAGCACAGATACGCAGTATTTT.

The gene calls are TRBV24-1 and TRBJ2-3; D is unresolved. Germline V gene lookup returns CDR1 KGHDR and CDR2 SFDVKD. With 5 bases removed from V and 7 bases from J, the gap between germline ends came to 9 bases. This CDR3 is built from 12 residues. The CDR3 bases are TGTGCCACCAGTGTTGCCGCGAATACGCAGTATTTT. It translates to CATSVAANTQYF.